These 17 T cell receptor beta chains were all obtained from the same sample, sequenced in a study of cytomegalovirus exposure and HLA in healthy donors. TCRdb's table, derived via immunoSEQ multiplex PCR, lists solely in-frame clones and lacks some. Of fewer than 150,000 clones in the sample, around nine tenths were seen once. Sequenced sample: PBMCs. These receptors were taken from a man younger than 35 in good health and CMV-seropositive.

This clone appeared a few times. CDR3 sequence: CASSLVVSETQYF. The CDR3 nucleotides read TGTGCCAGCAGCTTAGTCGTGTCGGAGACCCAGTACTTC. The chain joins TRBV11-2 to TRBJ2-5; no firm D call. CDR1 is SGHAT and CDR2 is FQNNGV in the germline V gene. With 1 base removed from V and 5 bases from J, the gap between germline ends came to 8 bases. The CDR3 is 13 residues long.

This clone was recorded a few times. This sequence joins TRBV6-6 and TRBJ1-5; TRBD1 aligns across 9 bases. Germline values: CDR1 MNHNY, CDR2 SVGAGI (reference sequence). The CDR3 sequence is 14 residues long. J gave up 7 bases and V 5 bases, and 6 bases lay outside the gene matches. The CDR3: CASSATGGRQPQHF. CDR3 sequence (DNA): TGTGCCAGCAGTGCCACAGGGGGCAGGCAGCCCCAGCATTTT.

The chain carries TRBV27 and TRBJ2-7; 10 nucleotides align to TRBD2. The germline V gene encodes CDR1 MNHEY and CDR2 SMNVEV (reference sequence). Germline trimming cut 6 bases from V and 3 bases from J; bases unmatched to any gene: 5. The CDR3 is 14 residues long. CDR3 in amino acids: CASSPGTSVYEQYF. Here the CDR3 DNA reads TGTGCCAGCAGCCCCGGGACTAGCGTCTACGAGCAGTACTTC.

This clone was picked up one time. The CDR3 nucleotides read TGCAGCGCCGAATTGGGGGGTAACTACGAGCAGTACTTC. Translation gives CSAELGGNYEQYF. The V and J genes are TRBV29-1 and TRBJ2-7, with a weak D call TRBD2 (6 bases). The CDR3 runs to 13 residues. Germline lookup yields CDR1 SQVTM and CDR2 ANQGSEA. The V gene lost 7 bases and the J gene lost 3 bases, with 16 bases spanning the gap.

This chain uses TRBV6-5 with TRBJ2-1; no definite D call. The germline gives CDR1 MNHEY, CDR2 SVGAGI. The CDR3 sequence is 12 residues long. The V end lost 0 bases, the J end lost 7 bases, and 4 bases lay between the germline ends. Here the CDR3 reads CASSYSRNEQFF. Written as DNA, the CDR3 is TGTGCCAGCAGTTACTCGAGAAATGAGCAGTTCTTC.

This chain connects TRBV5-1 to TRBJ1-3; 7 bases are shared with TRBD1. The CDR3 sequence is 17 residues long. CDR1 and CDR2 from the germline V gene are SGHRS and YFSETQ. Trimming at V came to 0 bases and at J to 1 base, leaving 7 bases not matched to a gene. The CDR3 bases are TGCGCCAGCAGCTTGGGGGCAGGGGGATTTTCTGGAAACACCATATATTTT. Protein product: CASSLGAGGFSGNTIYF.

The chain joins TRBV9 to TRBJ2-1, with 8 bases lining up with TRBD2. CDR1 and CDR2 (germline): SGDLS, YYNGEE. The CDR3 contains 16 residues. Trimming cost V 0 bases and J 6 bases; bases outside gene matches: 8. CDR3 sequence reads: CASSVGGSGSGNEQFF. For the CDR3, the DNA is TGTGCCAGCAGCGTAGGAGGCAGCGGGAGTGGCAATGAGCAGTTCTTC.

The chain recombines TRBV7-6 with TRBJ2-1; 7 positions match TRBD1. V lost 4 bases to trimming and J lost 5 bases; unmatched junction nucleotides: 8. Germline V gene lookup returns CDR1 SGHVS and CDR2 FNYEAQ. The CDR3 sequence is 15 residues long. The CDR3 region has the DNA TGTGCCAGCAGCTCAAGACAGGGTATCCACAATGAGCAGTTCTTC. Its translation is CASSSRQGIHNEQFF.

Only a few counts were recorded for this clone. J is TRBJ1-1 and V is TRBV7-9, with TRBD1 as a possible D gene (5 bases). The germline V and J ends were trimmed by 5 bases and 6 bases, with 13 bases remaining between them. CDR3 length equals 13 residues. The germline V gene has CDR1 SEHNR and CDR2 FQNEAQ (reference sequence). For the CDR3, the DNA is TGTGCCAGCAGCACCCAGGGATACTCTGAAGCTTTCTTT. This sequence encodes CASSTQGYSEAFF.

The chain carries TRBV29-1 and TRBJ2-7, with D possibly matching TRBD1 (7 bases). Trimming left V 7 bases short and J 4 bases short, with 17 bases between. This CDR3 has 13 residues. In germline, CDR1 is SQVTM, CDR2 ANQGSEA. The CDR3 here is CSAAGGGSYEQYF. The CDR3 coding sequence is TGCAGCGCCGCAGGGGGAGGCTCTTACGAGCAGTACTTC.

V and J are TRBV12-5 and TRBJ2-1, with TRBD1 identical over 9 bases. The CDR3 is 15 residues long. The junction had 3 bases not matched to a gene; V was cut back by 0 bases and J by 6 bases. The V gene's germline CDR1 is LGHNT and CDR2 FRNRAP. CDR3: CASGLVQGAGNEQFF. In DNA, the CDR3 is TGTGCTAGTGGTTTGGTACAGGGGGCAGGCAATGAGCAGTTCTTC. Based on the CDR3 plus reference TRBV12-5 and TRBJ2-1, the full variable domain is DARVTQTPRHKVTEMGQEVTMRCQPILGHNTVFWYRQTMMQGLELLAYFRNRAPLDDSGMPKDRFSAEMPDATLATLKIQPSEPRDSAVYFCASGLVQGAGNEQFFGPGTRLTVL.

The chain couples TRBV10-3 to TRBJ2-3, with a weak D call TRBD2 (5 bases). Germline loops: CDR1 ENHRY, CDR2 SYGVKD. This CDR3 has 14 residues. With 4 bases removed from V and 2 bases from J, the gap between germline ends came to 10 bases. For the CDR3, the DNA is TGTGCCATCAGTGGGTTTCGGGACACAGATACGCAGTATTTT. Amino acids: CAISGFRDTDTQYF.

Points on this clone: At one end the junction does not follow the germline gene, possibly because of a read error. V gene TRBV18 combines with J gene TRBJ2-1, with 7 bases fitting TRBD1. This CDR3 has 17 residues. CDR1 is KGHSH, CDR2 LQKENI, per germline. The CDR3 spells CATSRTGSELTYNEQFF. CDR3 in DNA: TGTGCCACCTCACGGACAGGATCCGAACTTACTTACAATGAGCAGTTCTTC.

The rearrangement joins TRBV2 to TRBJ1-5, with a possible D match to TRBD1 (5 bases). Trimming shortened V by 4 bases and J by 5 bases, and 15 bases separated the two germline ends. Germline V gene sequence: CDR1 SNHLY, CDR2 FYNNEI. The CDR3 extends over 15 amino acids. The CDR3 spells CASSVWRGGDQPQHF. In DNA, the CDR3 is TGTGCCAGCAGTGTGTGGAGGGGTGGGGATCAGCCCCAGCATTTT.

This sequence joins TRBV18 and TRBJ1-2; D is possibly TRBD1 (6 bases). This CDR3 is 18 amino acids long. Per the germline V gene, CDR1 is KGHSH and CDR2 is LQKENI. The V gene lost 1 base and the J gene lost 8 bases, with 26 bases spanning the gap. This chain's CDR3 is CASSPRLRSNREDLGYTF. DNA for the CDR3: TGTGCCAGCTCACCACGCCTTCGATCGAACAGGGAAGATCTAGGCTACACCTTC. The entire variable domain, with the rest obtained from reference TRBV18 and TRBJ1-2, is as follows: NAGVMQNPRHLVRRRGQEARLRCSPMKGHSHVYWYRQLPEEGLKFMVYLQKENIIDESGMPKERFSAEFPKEGPSILRIQQVVRGDSAAYFCASSPRLRSNREDLGYTFGSGTRLTVV.

The chain couples TRBV5-1 to TRBJ2-1, with 7 nucleotides matching TRBD1. Germline values: CDR1 SGHRS, CDR2 YFSETQ. The CDR3 is 15 residues long. J gave up 0 bases and V 4 bases, and 4 bases lay outside the gene matches. The CDR3 here is CASSVRQGSYNEQFF. CDR3 sequence (DNA): TGCGCCAGCAGCGTAAGACAGGGCTCCTACAATGAGCAGTTCTTC.

This clone showed up many times. The genes are TRBV30 and TRBJ2-7, with a tentative D call TRBD1 (8 bases). CDR3 size: 12 residues. V was trimmed by 2 bases and J by 6 bases, leaving 11 bases between them. Germline V gene sequence: CDR1 GTSNPN, CDR2 SVGIG (reference sequence). CDR3 residues: CAWSTGGVEQYF. The CDR3, as DNA: TGTGCCTGGAGTACAGGGGGGGTCGAGCAGTACTTC.